This T cell receptor (beta chain) was identified during a study of T cell changes during pregnancy in multiple sclerosis. V was cut by 5 bases and J by 4 bases, with 17 bases left in between. From germline, CDR1 is SGHVS and CDR2 FNYEAQ. This CDR3 spans 16 amino acids. Generated by immunoSEQ multiplex PCR, the TCRdb table keeps only in-frame clones and is missing some. The data show tens of thousands of clones, about nine tenths seen once. This sample comprised CD4+ T cells from peripheral blood mononuclear cells, obtained after pregnancy. The chain employs TRBV7-6 and TRBJ1-4; D is ambiguous. The clonotype comes from a female donor in good health, enrolled as a control in a pregnancy study. The CDR3 protein is CASSVSPPAGNEKLFF. CDR3 DNA sequence: TGTGCCAGCAGCGTCTCCCCTCCGGCGGGTAATGAAAAACTGTTTTTT.